Only one count was recorded for the clone carrying this T cell receptor beta chain. The sample belongs to a study of blood T cell repertoires in COVID-19. Study background: There were acute and convalescent COVID-19 samples, and they came from the United States, Italy and Spain. T cells, B-cell-depleted T cells, or PBMCs supplied cDNA or gDNA.

The table came from immunoSEQ multiplex PCR; TCRdb's copy has only in-frame clones and leaves some out. Of 200,000 to 250,000 clones listed, less than 85% are singletons. The sequenced sample was peripheral blood. This TCR derives from a woman older than 75 with COVID-19, enrolled during active disease.

In DNA, the CDR3 is TGTGCCAGCAGTTTTGCAGTCCGTGAAAAACTGTTTTTT. This gives the protein CASSFAVREKLFF. V gene TRBV12-3 or TRBV12-4 combines with J gene TRBJ1-4; D call uncertain. The CDR3 runs to 13 residues. The V and J ends lost 3 bases and 7 bases respectively, with 9 bases between them.